This is a list of T cell receptor beta chains from one sample in a study of T cells in Graves' hyperthyroidism and ophthalmopathy. TCRdb re-analysed the multiplex PCR reads in MiXCR, keeping a single row per CDR3 protein. The sample contains about 590,000 distinct CDR3 sequences, 15% to 19% of which appear only once. Sequencing was performed on blood. The receptors were sampled from a woman aged 25 to 39 with Graves' hyperthyroidism. Each CDR3 is given with its conserved first and last residue. D genes are given only for firm matches. Size is omitted from some rows. Given values are once, few, many or a class for expanded clones.

j_call v_call d_call clone_size cdr3_aa cdr3_nt
TRBJ2-6 TRBV7-9 NA few CASSLDVNTGANVLTF TGTGCCAGCAGCTTAGACGTGAATACTGGGGCCAACGTCCTGACTTTC
TRBJ2-4 TRBV18 TRBD2 NA CASSLNSGGKNIQYF TGTGCCAGCTCACTGAATAGCGGGGGAAAAAACATTCAGTACTTC
TRBJ1-5 TRBV20-1 NA NA CSARPGVGNQPQHF TGCAGTGCTAGACCCGGGGTTGGCAATCAGCCCCAGCATTTT
TRBJ2-6 TRBV5-1 NA many CASSYGPSGANVLTF TGCGCCAGCAGTTATGGTCCATCTGGGGCCAACGTCCTGACTTTC
TRBJ2-7 TRBV20-1 NA NA CSVLREWSYEQYF TGCAGTGTTTTGCGGGAATGGTCCTACGAGCAGTACTTC
TRBJ1-5 TRBV6-1 NA NA CASKGLFGNQPQHF TGTGCCAGCAAGGGCCTCTTTGGCAATCAGCCCCAGCATTTT
TRBJ2-1 TRBV15 NA NA CATSRRGPYNEQFF TGTGCCACCAGCAGGAGGGGACCTTACAATGAGCAGTTCTTC
TRBJ1-4 TRBV18 NA many CASSPLEQGDSEKLFF TGTGCCAGCTCACCACTCGAACAGGGAGACAGTGAAAAACTGTTTTTT
TRBJ1-4 TRBV5-1 NA NA CASRDHGGAEEKLFF TGCGCCAGCAGGGACCACGGGGGCGCGGAGGAAAAACTGTTTTTT
TRBJ1-4 TRBV7-9 NA NA CASRFGQSTNEKLFF TGTGCCAGCAGGTTCGGACAGTCAACTAATGAAAAACTGTTTTTT
TRBJ2-1 TRBV29-1 TRBD2 few CSVEPFGTSGHSYNERFF TGCAGCGTTGAGCCGTTTGGGACTAGCGGCCACTCCTACAATGAGCGGTTCTTC
TRBJ2-1 TRBV29-1 TRBD2 few CSVGEGLAGTNEQFF TGCAGCGTTGGGGAGGGACTAGCGGGAACCAATGAGCAGTTCTTC
TRBJ2-1 TRBV12-3/TRBV12-4 NA NA CAGSIRTPYNEQLF TGTGCCGGCAGTATCCGGACCCCCTACAATGAGCAGCTCTTC
TRBJ2-3 TRBV7-9 NA many CASSLAVSSTDTQYF TGTGCCAGCAGCTTAGCGGTATCTAGCACAGATACGCAGTATTTT
TRBJ1-6 TRBV28 NA NA CASSFTGRLNSPLHF TGTGCCAGCAGTTTTACAGGGAGGTTAAATTCACCCCTCCACTTT
TRBJ2-7 TRBV11-2 TRBD2 NA CASRTSGSEGYEQYF TGTGCCAGCAGAACTAGCGGGAGCGAGGGCTACGAGCAGTACTTC
TRBJ2-1 TRBV5-1 TRBD1 many CASSPQSGQGHNEQFF TGCGCCAGCAGCCCTCAATCGGGACAGGGGCACAATGAGCAGTTCTTC
TRBJ1-6 TRBV28 NA NA CASSQIYSSYNSPLHF TGTGCCAGCAGCCAAATATACAGCTCCTATAATTCACCCCTCCACTTT
TRBJ1-5 TRBV20-1 TRBD1 NA CSAGTGSYRGNQPQHF TGCAGTGCTGGGACAGGGAGCTATAGGGGCAATCAGCCCCAGCATTTT
TRBJ1-1 TRBV27 NA many CASSLIIGPENTEAFF TGTGCCAGCAGTTTAATAATAGGTCCCGAGAACACTGAAGCTTTCTTT
TRBJ2-4 TRBV6-2/TRBV6-3 TRBD2 few CASRPRLAGGFSEILAKNIQYF TGTGCCAGCAGGCCCCGACTAGCGGGAGGGTTCTCGGAAATTCTAGCCAAAAACATTCAGTACTTC
TRBJ2-1 TRBV4-2 TRBD2 NA CASSQASGRVGEQFF TGTGCCAGCAGCCAGGCTAGCGGGAGGGTGGGCGAGCAGTTCTTC
TRBJ2-7 TRBV27 TRBD2 many CASSSFGLAGPYEQYF TGTGCCAGCAGTTCCTTTGGGCTAGCGGGTCCCTACGAGCAGTACTTC
TRBJ1-2 TRBV29-1 TRBD1 many CSVRPGQGLQGYTF TGCAGCGTCAGACCGGGACAGGGACTCCAAGGCTACACCTTC
TRBJ2-3 TRBV4-1 TRBD2 many CASSRLTSDITDTQYF TGCGCCAGCAGCCGCCTTACTAGCGATATAACAGATACGCAGTATTTT
TRBJ2-7 TRBV6-1 TRBD1 many CASSDTPQGAHEQYF TGTGCCAGCAGTGACACCCCTCAGGGGGCCCACGAGCAGTACTTC
TRBJ2-3 TRBV15 TRBD2 many CATSKLAGPDTQYF TGTGCCACCAGCAAACTAGCGGGACCCGATACGCAGTATTTT
TRBJ1-2 TRBV27 TRBD1 few CASSPTGVGLNYGYTF TGTGCCAGCAGTCCGACAGGGGTCGGCCTCAACTATGGCTACACCTTC
TRBJ2-1 TRBV4-1 TRBD2 few CASSQAPPAGVGNEQFF TGCGCCAGCAGCCAAGCTCCGCCTGCGGGAGTGGGCAATGAGCAGTTCTTC
TRBJ2-5 TRBV10-2 TRBD2 NA CASREGTIQETQYF TGCGCCAGCAGGGAGGGGACTATCCAAGAGACCCAGTACTTC
TRBJ2-1 TRBV6-5 TRBD2 many CASSYGTSGSGGYNEQFF TGTGCCAGCAGTTACGGGACTAGCGGGAGTGGTGGGTACAATGAGCAGTTCTTC
TRBJ2-2 TRBV29-1 NA many CSVARVDDRITGELFF TGCAGCGTTGCCCGGGTTGATGACCGAATCACCGGGGAGCTGTTTTTT
TRBJ2-7 TRBV6-1 NA NA CASRGGQGSYEQYF TGTGCCAGCAGAGGGGGGCAGGGGTCATACGAGCAGTACTTC
TRBJ2-7 TRBV2 NA many CASSELGTRRASYEQYF TGTGCCAGCAGTGAATTAGGGACCAGACGGGCCTCCTACGAGCAGTACTTC
TRBJ1-5 TRBV20-1 NA NA CSAYGTARNQPQHF TGCAGTGCATACGGGACGGCCCGCAATCAGCCCCAGCATTTT
TRBJ2-2 TRBV27 TRBD2 many CASSPTGGGLTTGELFF TGTGCCAGCAGTCCCACCGGGGGGGGACTAACCACCGGGGAGCTGTTTTTT
TRBJ2-1 TRBV11-1 TRBD2 many CASSLVIAGGTHEQFF TGTGCCAGCAGCTTAGTCATAGCGGGAGGCACGCATGAGCAGTTCTTC
TRBJ2-1 TRBV30 TRBD2 NA CAWSLSGRLYEQFF TGTGCCTGGAGTCTCAGCGGGAGGCTTTATGAGCAGTTCTTC
TRBJ2-3 TRBV27 NA many CASRPQGFPIGTDTQYF TGTGCCAGCAGACCGCAGGGATTTCCAATCGGAACAGATACGCAGTATTTT
TRBJ2-2 TRBV11-2 NA NA CASRTGRGNTGELFF TGTGCCAGCAGAACCGGACGGGGAAACACCGGGGAGCTGTTTTTT
TRBJ2-1 TRBV29-1 TRBD2 NA CSVEGAYLAGEFNEQFF TGCAGCGTTGAAGGGGCCTATCTAGCGGGAGAGTTCAATGAGCAGTTCTTC
TRBJ2-1 TRBV20-1 NA few CSARATVGDYNEQFF TGCAGTGCTAGAGCAACGGTGGGCGACTACAATGAGCAGTTCTTC
TRBJ2-5 TRBV6-2/TRBV6-3 NA few CASSYSIGRLGETQYF TGTGCCAGCAGTTACTCAATCGGCAGGTTAGGGGAGACCCAGTACTTC
TRBJ1-5 TRBV12-3/TRBV12-4 NA many CASSLEVGAGNQPQHF TGTGCCAGCAGTTTAGAGGTGGGCGCGGGCAATCAGCCCCAGCATTTT
TRBJ1-1 TRBV6-1 TRBD1 many CASSVRDSHMNTEAFF TGTGCCAGCAGTGTGAGGGACAGCCATATGAACACTGAAGCTTTCTTT
TRBJ2-4 TRBV4-3 TRBD2 NA CASSQGTSTSKNIQYF TGCGCCAGCAGCCAGGGGACTAGCACGTCCAAAAACATTCAGTACTTC
TRBJ1-3 TRBV5-1 NA few CASSLGNAGYSGNTIYF TGCGCCAGCAGCTTGGGTAACGCAGGGTACTCTGGAAACACCATATATTTT
TRBJ2-6 TRBV12-3/TRBV12-4 TRBD1 few CASSSTSGTGVGGANVLTF TGTGCCAGCAGTTCAACCTCCGGGACAGGGGTTGGTGGGGCCAACGTCCTGACTTTC
TRBJ2-1 TRBV6-1 NA many CASSSHFPLSYNEQFF TGTGCCAGCAGCAGTCACTTTCCCCTCTCCTACAATGAGCAGTTCTTC
TRBJ2-5 TRBV12-3/TRBV12-4 NA NA CASSLQVETQYF TGTGCCAGCAGTTTGCAGGTAGAGACCCAGTACTTC
TRBJ2-4 TRBV3-1 TRBD2 many CASSQDRLAGGWDKNIQYF TGTGCCAGCAGCCAAGATCGGCTAGCGGGAGGATGGGACAAAAACATTCAGTACTTC
TRBJ2-2 TRBV18 NA many CASSPPAGNTGELFF TGTGCCAGCTCACCACCGGCTGGGAACACCGGGGAGCTGTTTTTT
TRBJ2-7 TRBV30 TRBD2 NA CAWSVGGGRYEQYF TGTGCCTGGAGTGTCGGCGGGGGGCGATACGAGCAGTACTTC
TRBJ1-2 TRBV9 NA few CASSVLGEGYTF TGTGCCAGCAGCGTCCTAGGGGAAGGCTACACCTTC
TRBJ2-7 TRBV14 NA few CASSQSGVLYEQYF TGTGCCAGCAGCCAATCGGGAGTGCTCTACGAGCAGTACTTC
TRBJ1-6 TRBV27 NA few CASRHDRNNSPLHF TGTGCCAGCAGACATGACAGGAATAATTCACCCCTCCACTTT
TRBJ2-1 TRBV18 NA many CASSPPLGFDEQFF TGTGCCAGTTCACCACCTCTAGGGTTCGATGAGCAGTTCTTC
TRBJ2-3 TRBV7-3 NA NA CASSDLRGRKSTDTQYF TGTGCCAGCAGCGACCTTCGCGGGCGGAAAAGCACAGATACGCAGTATTTT